This passage covers 14 T cell receptor beta chains from one sample sequenced in a study of PD-1 blockade in classical Hodgkin lymphoma. Exposure to brentuximab vedotin varied, and each patient had relapsed following autologous stem cell transplantation. Repertoires were generated with immunoSEQ multiplex PCR, while TCRdb's copy carries only in-frame clones and drops some. The data hold under 3,000 clones, with roughly 58% observed a single time. The specimen comprised peripheral blood mononuclear cells (PBMCs), sampled at baseline. Receptor source: a human donor with classical Hodgkin lymphoma.

The chain is built from TRBV15 and TRBJ2-7, with 9 positions matching TRBD1. Per the germline V gene, CDR1 is LNHNV and CDR2 is YYDKDF (reference sequence). Trimming removed 3 bases from V and 5 bases from J; junction bases left unmatched: 5. The CDR3 sequence is 14 residues long. CDR3 in DNA: TGTGCCACCAGCAGGGCGGACAGGGGACACGAGCAGTACTTC. This codes for CATSRADRGHEQYF.

This clone has just a few counts. The V gene is TRBV9, the J gene TRBJ2-5; TRBD2 matches at 8 bases. The CDR3 is 13 residues long. CDR1 and CDR2 from the germline V gene are SGDLS and YYNGEE. The V segment lost 3 bases and the J segment 5 bases; nucleotides outside the gene matches: 3. The CDR3: CASSGGGRETQYF. CDR3 DNA sequence: TGTGCCAGCAGCGGCGGCGGGAGGGAGACCCAGTACTTC.

V usage is TRBV29-1 and J usage is TRBJ2-3; D is undetermined. The V and J ends lost 2 bases and 2 bases respectively, with 17 bases between them. CDR3 length: 16 residues. Germline-derived CDR1 and CDR2 are SQVTM and ANQGSEA. This CDR3 is CSVELPLGPFTDTQYF. In DNA form, the CDR3 reads TGCAGCGTTGAACTGCCTCTCGGCCCGTTCACAGATACGCAGTATTTT.

This chain links TRBV19 with TRBJ2-7; TRBD1 matches at 8 bases. The CDR3 spans 13 residues. V gave up 4 bases and J gave up 2 bases; unmatched junction bases: 1. In germline, CDR1 is LNHDA, CDR2 SQIVND (reference sequence). CDR3 region: CASSNRGTYEQYF. In DNA form, the CDR3 reads TGTGCCAGTAGTAACAGGGGGACCTACGAGCAGTACTTC.

This clone has just a few counts. The rearrangement links TRBV2 to TRBJ1-4; the match to TRBD1 covers 8 bases. Trimming at V came to 5 bases and at J to 5 bases, leaving 4 bases not matched to a gene. The CDR3 totals 14 residues. Per the germline V gene, CDR1 is SNHLY and CDR2 is FYNNEI. CDR3 sequence (DNA): TGTGCCAGCAGTTTGGACAGGGAAAATGAAAAACTGTTTTTT. Translating gives CASSLDRENEKLFF.

The chain uses TRBV6-1 and TRBJ2-7; 10 bases are shared with TRBD1. Germline CDR1 and CDR2: MNHNS and SASEGT. The CDR3 spans 14 residues. V gave up 5 bases and J gave up 4 bases; unmatched junction bases: 5. The CDR3 DNA follows: TGTGCCAGCAGTCCCGGGACAGGGGTATACGAGCAGTACTTC. This gives the protein CASSPGTGVYEQYF.

This chain joins TRBV6-5 and TRBJ1-1; D ambiguous. The V and J ends lost 2 bases and 5 bases respectively, with 12 bases between them. Germline V lookup: CDR1 MNHEY, CDR2 SVGAGI. The CDR3 runs 14 residues. Written as DNA, the CDR3 is TGTGCCAGCAGTTACCGGGGAAGGAATACTGAAGCTTTCTTT. Its translation is CASSYRGRNTEAFF.

Sample share makes this clone medium-sized. This chain connects TRBV6-1 to TRBJ2-2; no reliable D call. Germline V gives CDR1 MNHNS, CDR2 SASEGT. The germline V and J ends were trimmed by 4 bases and 3 bases, with 6 bases remaining between them. The CDR3 runs 13 residues. CDR3 amino acids: CASSAWDTGELFF. CDR3 sequence (DNA): TGTGCCAGCAGTGCCTGGGACACCGGGGAGCTGTTTTTT.

This clone was observed once. The chain carries TRBV18 and TRBJ2-5; D is undetermined. The CDR3 contains 11 residues. Germline assignment: CDR1 KGHSH and CDR2 LQKENI. V was clipped by 6 bases and J by 5 bases, with 7 bases between them. The CDR3, as DNA: TGTGCCAGCTCTTCCGGGGAGACCCAGTACTTC. As protein: CASSSGETQYF.

The chain links TRBV2 to TRBJ2-3, with 8 nucleotides matching TRBD2. The CDR3 runs to 15 residues. V shed 4 bases, J shed 7 bases, and the junction held 10 bases outside the gene matches. Germline V gene lookup returns CDR1 SNHLY and CDR2 FYNNEI. The CDR3 reads CASSVTGGGSNTQYF. The CDR3 DNA is TGTGCCAGCAGTGTGACGGGGGGGGGCAGTAATACGCAGTATTTT.

The V and J genes are TRBV18 and TRBJ2-4; tentative D call: TRBD2 (6 bases). The CDR3 extends over 16 amino acids. Trimming removed 1 base at V and 1 base at J, with 11 bases between. Germline CDR1 and CDR2: KGHSH and LQKENI. The CDR3 loop reads CASSPLSAGAKNIQYF. CDR3 nucleotides: TGTGCCAGCTCACCACTTTCGGCGGGGGCCAAAAACATTCAGTACTTC.

The rearrangement uses TRBV9 and TRBJ2-4; D gene ambiguous. CDR1 is SGDLS, CDR2 YYNGEE, per germline. The ends were cut back, 3 bases at V and 0 bases at J, with 19 bases in the middle. This CDR3 contains 18 residues. CDR3 DNA sequence: TGTGCCAGCAGCGCCCACCAAGATGCCATCACAGCCAAAAACATTCAGTACTTC. It yields the protein CASSAHQDAITAKNIQYF.

The V gene is TRBV6-4, the J gene TRBJ2-7, with D hard to call. Per germline, CDR1 MRHNA and CDR2 SNTAGT. Trimming took 1 base from V and 0 from J, leaving 10 bases between them. CDR3 size: 15 residues. CDR3 residues: CASSDYGHCSYEQYF. CDR3 nucleotides: TGTGCCAGCAGTGACTATGGCCACTGCTCCTACGAGCAGTACTTC.

V is TRBV7-8 and J is TRBJ1-4; D might be TRBD1 (5 bases). The CDR3 runs 15 residues. V was pared by 3 bases and J by 5 bases, with 13 bases between. Germline CDR1 and CDR2: SGHVS and FQNEAQ. CDR3 DNA: TGTGCCAGCAGCTTTAATTGGGCAGGGAATGAAAAACTGTTTTTT. Its translation: CASSFNWAGNEKLFF.